The clone carrying this TCR beta chain was recorded many times. Amplification targeted TCR beta CDR3 regions from RNA transcripts. A set of HTBI primers served as the primers for a first-round RT-PCR of the TCR CDR3. A single record per CDR3 protein comes from TCRdb applying MiXCR to the multiplex PCR reads. This sample has a few hundred thousand distinct CDR3 sequences, with 15% to 20% found just once. The authors deemed Graves' hyperthyroidism stable absent ophthalmopathy progression within 18 months. Patients aged 18 to 65 had newly diagnosed hyperthyroidism lasting under 2 months. PBMCs came from about 10 ml fresh peripheral blood. This specimen belongs to a study of T cells in Graves' hyperthyroidism and ophthalmopathy. About the research overall: Peripheral blood draws took place at initial diagnosis, ahead of any treatment.

This CDR3 has 13 amino acids. Germline CDR1 is DFQATT and CDR2 is SNEGSKA (reference sequence). Trimming took off 2 bases at V and 0 bases at J, with 5 bases between the two ends. Material: blood. The source is a woman aged 18-30 years with Graves' hyperthyroidism. V is TRBV20-1 and J is TRBJ1-5; no reliable D call. The CDR3 is CSARRHSNQPQHF. The CDR3, as DNA: TGCAGTGCTAGACGCCATAGCAATCAGCCCCAGCATTTT.